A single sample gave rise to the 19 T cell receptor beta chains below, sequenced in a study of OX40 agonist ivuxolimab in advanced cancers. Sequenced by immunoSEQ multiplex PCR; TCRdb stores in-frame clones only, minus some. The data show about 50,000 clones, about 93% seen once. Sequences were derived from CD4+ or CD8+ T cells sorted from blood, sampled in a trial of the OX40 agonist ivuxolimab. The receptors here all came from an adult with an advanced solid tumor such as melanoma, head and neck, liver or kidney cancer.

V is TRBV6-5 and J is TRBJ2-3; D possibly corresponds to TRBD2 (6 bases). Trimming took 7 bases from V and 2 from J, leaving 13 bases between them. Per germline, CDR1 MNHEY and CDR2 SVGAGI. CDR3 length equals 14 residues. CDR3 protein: CASTPGGVTDTQYF. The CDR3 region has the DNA TGTGCCAGCACTCCAGGCGGGGTCACAGATACGCAGTATTTT.

The CDR3 is CASSDQETQYF. As DNA, the CDR3 is TGTGCCAGCAGCGACCAAGAGACCCAGTACTTC. The V and J genes are TRBV7-3 and TRBJ2-5; D is unclear. Trimming took 5 bases from V and 0 from J, leaving 1 base between them. The CDR3 is made up of 11 amino acids. CDR1 SGHTA and CDR2 FQGTGA come from the germline V gene.

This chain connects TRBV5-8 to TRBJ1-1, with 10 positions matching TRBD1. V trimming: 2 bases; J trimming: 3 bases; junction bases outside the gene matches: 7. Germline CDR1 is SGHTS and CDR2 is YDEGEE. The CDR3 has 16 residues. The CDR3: CASSFGQGGVHTEAFF. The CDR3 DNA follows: TGTGCCAGCAGCTTCGGACAGGGGGGGGTGCACACTGAAGCTTTCTTT.

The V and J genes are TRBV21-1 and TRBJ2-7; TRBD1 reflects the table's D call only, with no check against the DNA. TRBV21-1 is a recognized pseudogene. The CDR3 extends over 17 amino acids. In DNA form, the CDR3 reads TGTGCCAGCAGCAAAGATGTTCTGCAGGGATCGTCCTACGAGCAGTACTTC. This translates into CASSKDVLQGSSYEQYF.

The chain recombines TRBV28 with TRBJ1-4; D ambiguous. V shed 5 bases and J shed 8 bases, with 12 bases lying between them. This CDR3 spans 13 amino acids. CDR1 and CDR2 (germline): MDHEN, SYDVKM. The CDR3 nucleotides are TGTGCCAGCAGTCCGTCACGTGGGGAAAAACTGTTTTTT. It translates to CASSPSRGEKLFF.

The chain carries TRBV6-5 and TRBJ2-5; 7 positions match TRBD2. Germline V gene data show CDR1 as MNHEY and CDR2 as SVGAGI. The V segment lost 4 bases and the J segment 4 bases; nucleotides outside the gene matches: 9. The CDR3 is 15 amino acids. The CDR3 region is CASSLRIRGGETQYF. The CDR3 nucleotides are TGTGCCAGCAGTTTGAGAATCCGCGGGGGAGAGACCCAGTACTTC.

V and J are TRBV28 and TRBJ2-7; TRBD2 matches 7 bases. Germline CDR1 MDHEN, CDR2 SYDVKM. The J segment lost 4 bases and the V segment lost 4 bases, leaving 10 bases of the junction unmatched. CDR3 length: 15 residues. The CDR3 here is CASSSGLPPPYEQYF. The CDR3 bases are TGTGCCAGCAGTTCGGGACTACCTCCTCCGTACGAGCAGTACTTC.

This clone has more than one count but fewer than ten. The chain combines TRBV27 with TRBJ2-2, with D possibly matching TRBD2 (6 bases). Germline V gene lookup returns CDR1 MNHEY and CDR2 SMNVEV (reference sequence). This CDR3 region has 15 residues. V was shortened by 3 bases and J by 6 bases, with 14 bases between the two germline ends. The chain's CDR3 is CASSLSREVAGELFF. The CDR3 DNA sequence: TGTGCCAGCAGTTTGTCGAGGGAGGTGGCCGGGGAGCTGTTTTTT.

The DNA for the CDR3 is TGCAGCGTTGAAGATCCGATAGCGGGAGTTTACGAGCAGTACTTC. This gives the protein CSVEDPIAGVYEQYF. The chain links TRBV29-1 to TRBJ2-7, with 9 bases that match TRBD2. CDR3 length: 15 residues. Germline CDR1 is SQVTM and CDR2 is ANQGSEA. J lost 4 bases, V lost 0 bases, and 7 bases had no gene match.

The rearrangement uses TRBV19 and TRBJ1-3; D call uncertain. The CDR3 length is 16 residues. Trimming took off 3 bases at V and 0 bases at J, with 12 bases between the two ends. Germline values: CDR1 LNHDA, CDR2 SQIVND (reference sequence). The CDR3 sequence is CASSMTGGLSGNTIYF. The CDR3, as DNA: TGTGCCAGTAGTATGACTGGCGGTCTCTCTGGAAACACCATATATTTT.

CDR3 amino acids: CASSRAGEDEKLFF. CDR3 DNA: TGCGCCAGCAGCCGGGCAGGGGAGGATGAAAAACTGTTTTTT. The rearrangement joins TRBV5-1 to TRBJ1-4; weak D call: TRBD1 (6 bases). The ends were cut back, 4 bases at V and 6 bases at J, with 13 bases in the middle. The CDR3 length is 14 residues. In germline, CDR1 is SGHRS, CDR2 YFSETQ.

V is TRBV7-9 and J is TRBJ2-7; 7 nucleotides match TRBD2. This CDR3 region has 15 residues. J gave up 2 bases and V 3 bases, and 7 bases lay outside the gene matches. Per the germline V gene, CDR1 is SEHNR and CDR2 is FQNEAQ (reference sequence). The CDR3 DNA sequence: TGTGCCAGCAGCTTCGGCGGGAGTATCGCCTACGAGCAGTACTTC. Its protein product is CASSFGGSIAYEQYF.

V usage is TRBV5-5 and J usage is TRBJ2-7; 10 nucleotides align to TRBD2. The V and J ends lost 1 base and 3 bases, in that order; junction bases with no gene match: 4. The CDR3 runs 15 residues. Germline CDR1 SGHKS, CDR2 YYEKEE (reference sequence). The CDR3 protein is CASSLYLAGGYEQYF. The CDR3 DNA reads TGTGCCAGCAGCTTGTATTTAGCGGGAGGCTACGAGCAGTACTTC.

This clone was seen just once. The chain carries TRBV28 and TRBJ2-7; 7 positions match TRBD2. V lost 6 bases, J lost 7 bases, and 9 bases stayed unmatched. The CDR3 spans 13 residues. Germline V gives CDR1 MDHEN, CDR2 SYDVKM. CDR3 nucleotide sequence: TGTGCCAGCAGCCTAGGGTTGGGGGGGGAGCAGTACTTC. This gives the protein CASSLGLGGEQYF.

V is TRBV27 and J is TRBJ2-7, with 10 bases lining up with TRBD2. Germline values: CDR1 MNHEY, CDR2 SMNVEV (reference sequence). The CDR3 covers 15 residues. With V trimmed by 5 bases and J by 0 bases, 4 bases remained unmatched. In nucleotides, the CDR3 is TGTGCCAGCAGTGAAGCTAGCGGGGGCTCCTACGAGCAGTACTTC. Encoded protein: CASSEASGGSYEQYF.

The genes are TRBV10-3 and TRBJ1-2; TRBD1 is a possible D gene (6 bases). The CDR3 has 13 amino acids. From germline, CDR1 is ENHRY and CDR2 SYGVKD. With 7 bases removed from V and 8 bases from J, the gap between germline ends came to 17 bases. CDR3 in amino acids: CAINTGQPIGYTF. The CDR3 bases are TGTGCCATCAACACCGGACAGCCGATCGGCTACACCTTC.

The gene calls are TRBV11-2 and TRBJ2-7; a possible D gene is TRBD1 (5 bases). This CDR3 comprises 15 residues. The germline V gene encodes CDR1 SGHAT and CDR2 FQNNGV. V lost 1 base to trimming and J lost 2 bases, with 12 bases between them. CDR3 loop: CASSLGGRTAYEQYF. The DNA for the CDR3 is TGTGCCAGCAGCTTAGGGGGCCGAACGGCCTACGAGCAGTACTTC.

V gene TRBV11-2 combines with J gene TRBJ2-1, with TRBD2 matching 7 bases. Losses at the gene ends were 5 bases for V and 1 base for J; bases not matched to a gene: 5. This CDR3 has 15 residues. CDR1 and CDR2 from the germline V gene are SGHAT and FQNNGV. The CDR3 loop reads CASSLLAGSYNEQFF. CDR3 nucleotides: TGTGCCAGCAGCCTCTTAGCGGGTTCCTACAATGAGCAGTTCTTC.

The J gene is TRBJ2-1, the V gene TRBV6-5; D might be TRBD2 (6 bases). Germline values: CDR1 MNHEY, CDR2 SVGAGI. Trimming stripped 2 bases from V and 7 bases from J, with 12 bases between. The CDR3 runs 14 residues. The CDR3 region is CASSYEGGGNEQFF. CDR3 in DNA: TGTGCCAGCAGTTACGAGGGAGGCGGAAATGAGCAGTTCTTC.